The present T cell receptor (beta chain) was sequenced within a study of T cells in Graves' hyperthyroidism and ophthalmopathy. Study outcomes and limitations: Peripheral blood also featured most of the thyroid clonotypes expanded above 0.001.

Trimming stripped 0 bases from V and 1 base from J, with 10 bases between. Germline CDR1 is SGHRS and CDR2 is YFSETQ. The CDR3 length is 15 residues. The TCR beta CDR3 regions underwent amplification using RNA transcripts as the source. The HTBI primer set served for first-round RT-PCR of the TCR CDR3. TCRdb re-called the multiplex PCR reads through MiXCR, storing one row per CDR3 protein. The sample has fewer than 700,000 distinct CDR3 sequences; about 15% are singletons. This clonotype was observed many times. Antigen: not known. In the ophthalmopathy cohort, Clinical Activity Score was at least 3, NOSPECS grade at least 4, and duration under 3 months. Fresh peripheral blood, about 9.9 ml, yielded the PBMCs.

The sequenced material came from blood. This TCR was recovered from a woman younger than 30 with Graves' ophthalmopathy. The rearrangement uses TRBV5-1 and TRBJ1-1; D uncertain. DNA of the CDR3: TGCGCCAGCAGCTTGGATCCAGACACGAACACTGAAGCTTTCTTT. Translated: CASSLDPDTNTEAFF.